This T cell receptor (beta chain) was sequenced for a study of T-cell reconstitution after alpha-beta-depleted transplantation in children. The library targeted TCRbeta and was prepared with unique molecular identifiers. Each CDR3 protein gets one entry after TCRdb re-called the PCR reads with MiXCR. Of more than 200,000 distinct CDR3 sequences in the sample, over 9.5% were seen once. This clonotype has a count of ten or more. The CDR3 loop spans 17 amino acids. V shed 2 bases and J 5 bases; nucleotides not matched to a gene: 11. The V gene's germline CDR1 is LNHNV and CDR2 YYDKDF (reference sequence).

The chain couples TRBV15 to TRBJ1-4, with TRBD1 matching over 7 bases. This receptor was identified in a human donor who donated a stem cell graft to a child with SCID. This sample comprised PBMCs from the stem cell graft donor, obtained from the stem cell graft. For the CDR3, the DNA is TGTGCCACCAGCAGAAAGACTCCGGGACAGCTCAATGAAAAACTGTTTTTT. It specifies CATSRKTPGQLNEKLFF.